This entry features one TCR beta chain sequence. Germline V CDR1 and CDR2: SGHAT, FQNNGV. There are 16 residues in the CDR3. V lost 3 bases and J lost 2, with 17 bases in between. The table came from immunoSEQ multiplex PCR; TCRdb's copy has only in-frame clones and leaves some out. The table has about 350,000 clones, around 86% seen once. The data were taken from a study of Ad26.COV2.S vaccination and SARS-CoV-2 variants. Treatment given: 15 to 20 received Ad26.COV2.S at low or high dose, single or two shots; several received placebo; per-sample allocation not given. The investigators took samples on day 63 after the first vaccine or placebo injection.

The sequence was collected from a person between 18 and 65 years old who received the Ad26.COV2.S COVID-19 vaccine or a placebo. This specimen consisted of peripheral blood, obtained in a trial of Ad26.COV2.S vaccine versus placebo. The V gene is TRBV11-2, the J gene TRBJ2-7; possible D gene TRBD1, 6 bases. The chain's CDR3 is CASSFRPRDTPYEQYF. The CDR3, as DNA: TGTGCCAGCAGCTTTAGGCCTAGGGACACCCCCTACGAGCAGTACTTC.